The 21 T cell receptor beta chains below were found in one sample sequenced in a study of graft-versus-host responses after intestinal transplantation. These receptors' antigens are unknown. Measured with immunoSEQ multiplex PCR; TCRdb has only the in-frame clones, and not every one. The table includes 90,000 to 130,000 clones, around 95% detected once. Here the sequenced sample was unstimulated CD8+ T cells sorted from spleen or lymph node cells, taken before intestinal transplant. These receptors were taken from a human donor who received an intestinal transplant.

The chain employs TRBV19 and TRBJ2-3; D remains unclear. The V end was cut by 5 bases, the J end by 2 bases, with 11 bases between. CDR1 LNHDA and CDR2 SQIVND come from the germline V gene (reference sequence). The CDR3 runs to 14 residues. This CDR3 reads CASSQYYDTDTQYF. CDR3 nucleotide sequence: TGTGCCAGTAGTCAATACTATGACACAGATACGCAGTATTTT.

The chain joins TRBV4-1 to TRBJ2-5, with a tentative D call TRBD1 (6 bases). Germline V lookup: CDR1 MGHRA, CDR2 YSYEKL. The CDR3 loop spans 18 amino acids. V was pared by 1 base and J by 2 bases, with 20 bases between. The CDR3 region is CASSQGWGHDNSQETQYF. For the CDR3, the DNA is TGCGCCAGCAGCCAAGGTTGGGGACACGATAATAGTCAAGAGACCCAGTACTTC.

This clone was found once. The chain recombines TRBV13 with TRBJ2-7; no definite D call. The CDR3 covers 14 residues. Between the trimmed V and J ends, which lost 4 bases and 0 bases, there was a span of 10 bases. Germline V CDR1 and CDR2: PRHDT, FYEKMQ (reference sequence). The CDR3 region has the DNA TGTGCCAGCAGCTCAAACCTAGTCTCCTACGAGCAGTACTTC. Translating it yields CASSSNLVSYEQYF.

This clone was counted a single time. V gene TRBV9 combines with J gene TRBJ2-4, with TRBD1 identical over 8 bases. The V gene end was trimmed by 0 bases and the J gene end by 7 bases; junction bases not matched to a gene: 15. Germline CDR1 reads SGDLS; CDR2 reads YYNGEE. The CDR3 loop spans 18 amino acids. Written as DNA, the CDR3 is TGTGCCAGCAGCGTAGGCCCCCTTGCCGGACAGGGTACGAACATTCAGTACTTC. This encodes CASSVGPLAGQGTNIQYF.

V is TRBV7-8 and J is TRBJ2-1; 11 positions agree with TRBD2. The germline V gene has CDR1 SGHVS and CDR2 FQNEAQ. V trimming: 5 bases; J trimming: 5 bases; junction bases outside the gene matches: 8. This CDR3 has 16 amino acids. The CDR3 loop is CASSRSGLAENNEQFF. Here the CDR3 DNA reads TGTGCCAGCAGCAGATCGGGACTAGCGGAGAACAATGAGCAGTTCTTC.

The genes are TRBV30 and TRBJ2-7, with D uncertain. V was cut by 2 bases and J by 1 base, with 3 bases left in between. CDR1 and CDR2 from the germline V gene are GTSNPN and SVGIG (reference sequence). This CDR3 has 11 amino acids. CDR3 in DNA: TGTGCCTGGAGTCTGTCCTACGAGCAGTACTTC. Its translation: CAWSLSYEQYF.

Concerning this clone: The junction shows a germline mismatch at one end, possibly a read error. The rearrangement joins TRBV6-1 to TRBJ2-5; D is uncertain. Per the germline V gene, CDR1 is MNHNS and CDR2 is SASEGT. The CDR3 contains 12 residues. CDR3 loop: CASCEYQETQYF. The CDR3 nucleotides are TGTGCCAGCTGTGAGTACCAAGAGACCCAGTACTTC.

The chain is built from TRBV7-9 and TRBJ2-1, with D perhaps TRBD2 (6 bases). The CDR3 totals 13 residues. V was clipped by 8 bases and J by 5 bases, with 13 bases between them. CDR1 and CDR2 (germline): SEHNR, FQNEAQ (reference sequence). This chain's CDR3 is CASQAGNHNEQFF. In nucleotides, the CDR3 is TGTGCCAGCCAGGCGGGGAACCACAATGAGCAGTTCTTC.

CDR3 bases: TGTGCCAGCACGACCGACAGGGGGCCCTACGAGCAGTACTTC. It yields the protein CASTTDRGPYEQYF. J is TRBJ2-7 and V is TRBV7-9; TRBD1 matches 10 bases. CDR3 size: 14 residues. V trimming: 7 bases; J trimming: 2 bases; junction bases outside the gene matches: 5. Germline lookup yields CDR1 SEHNR and CDR2 FQNEAQ (reference sequence).

This clone occurred a few times. This chain joins TRBV19 and TRBJ2-6; D unresolved. The V gene lost 0 bases and the J gene lost 2 bases, with 14 bases spanning the gap. The CDR3 is made up of 18 amino acids. CDR1 LNHDA and CDR2 SQIVND come from the germline V gene (reference sequence). The CDR3 protein is CASSIEGNLVAGANVLTF. The CDR3 DNA reads as TGTGCCAGTAGTATAGAGGGGAATTTGGTCGCTGGGGCCAACGTCCTGACTTTC.

In its sample, this clone was seen once. The chain carries TRBV6-1 and TRBJ2-1; D is unclear. In germline, CDR1 is MNHNS, CDR2 SASEGT. The germline V and J ends were trimmed by 6 bases and 0 bases, with 12 bases remaining between them. The CDR3 sequence is 15 residues long. CDR3: CASRGIGGSYNEQFF. The CDR3 DNA follows: TGTGCCAGCAGGGGGATTGGTGGCTCCTACAATGAGCAGTTCTTC.

V usage is TRBV28 and J usage is TRBJ2-7; no definite D call. CDR1 is MDHEN and CDR2 is SYDVKM in the germline V gene. Trimming pared 5 bases from V and 4 bases from J, leaving 18 bases between. The CDR3 spans 15 residues. CDR3 in DNA: TGTGCCAGCAGTCTCTCGGCCTACACGTTGTACGAGCAGTACTTC. This codes for CASSLSAYTLYEQYF. The full variable domain, with the rest looked up from reference TRBV28 and TRBJ2-7, is DVKVTQSSRYLVKRTGEKVFLECVQDMDHENMFWYRQDPGLGLRLIYFSYDVKMKEKGDIPEGYSVSREKKERFSLILESASTNQTSMYLCASSLSAYTLYEQYFGPGTRLTVT.

This clone came up once. This sequence joins TRBV29-1 and TRBJ2-3; the match to TRBD2 covers 12 bases. CDR3 size: 16 residues. Germline V lookup: CDR1 SQVTM, CDR2 ANQGSEA. Unmatched junction bases numbered 13, after V lost 6 bases and J lost 6 bases. CDR3 coding DNA: TGCAGCGTGGAAAGGCTAGCGGGAGGGCCCTTTGATACGCAGTATTTT. This translates into CSVERLAGGPFDTQYF.

This clone has more than one count but fewer than ten. The chain is built from TRBV5-1 and TRBJ1-3; D gene uncertain. The ends were cut back, 0 bases at V and 0 bases at J, with 4 bases in the middle. Germline CDR1 reads SGHRS; CDR2 reads YFSETQ. CDR3 length: 14 residues. Here the CDR3 reads CASSLGDSGNTIYF. The CDR3 region has the DNA TGCGCCAGCAGCTTGGGAGACTCTGGAAACACCATATATTTT.

CDR3 region: CASSDIGGRYSGELFF. CDR3 DNA sequence: TGTGCCAGCAGTGACATCGGGGGGCGATATTCCGGGGAGCTGTTTTTT. This chain joins TRBV6-4 and TRBJ2-2, with TRBD2 as a possible D gene (7 bases). The CDR3 sequence is 16 residues long. V was trimmed by 2 bases and J by 6 bases, leaving 16 bases between them. Germline V CDR1 and CDR2: MRHNA, SNTAGT.

V gene TRBV30 combines with J gene TRBJ2-7, with a tentative D call TRBD1 (6 bases). Germline-derived CDR1 and CDR2 are GTSNPN and SVGIG (reference sequence). Trimming took 8 bases from V and 0 from J, leaving 14 bases between them. This CDR3 is built from 13 residues. CDR3 amino acids: CAGTGNLSYEQYF. The CDR3 DNA reads as TGTGCCGGCACAGGGAATCTCTCCTACGAGCAGTACTTC. The full variable domain, rest sourced from reference TRBV30 and TRBJ2-7, is SQTIHQWPATLVQPVGSPLSLECTVEGTSNPNLYWYRQAAGRGLQLLFYSVGIGQISSEVPQNLSASRPQDRQFILSSKKLLLSDSGFYLCAGTGNLSYEQYFGPGTRLTVT.

The chain couples TRBV27 to TRBJ2-5, with 10 bases fitting TRBD2. V lost 3 bases, J lost 5 bases, and 6 bases stayed unmatched. Germline V CDR1 and CDR2: MNHEY, SMNVEV (reference sequence). This CDR3 has 15 residues. The CDR3 sequence: CASSLGTSDAETQYF. In DNA, the CDR3 is TGTGCCAGCAGTTTGGGGACTAGCGATGCGGAGACCCAGTACTTC.

This clone showed up just a few times. The chain carries TRBV14 and TRBJ2-1; TRBD2 agrees at 7 bases. V lost 3 bases and J lost 7; bases outside the gene matches: 6. Per germline, CDR1 SGHDN and CDR2 FVKESK. This CDR3 is 14 amino acids long. CDR3 sequence reads: CASSHRTRDNEQFF. CDR3 sequence (DNA): TGTGCCAGCAGCCATAGGACTAGGGATAATGAGCAGTTCTTC.

The V gene is TRBV29-1, the J gene TRBJ2-3, with unresolved D. The CDR3 extends over 16 amino acids. Germline CDR1 SQVTM, CDR2 ANQGSEA. The V and J ends lost 4 bases and 3 bases respectively, with 20 bases between them. The CDR3: CSVGSDPSIGTDTQYF. The CDR3 nucleotides read TGCAGCGTTGGGTCAGACCCCTCAATTGGAACAGATACGCAGTATTTT.

The V call is TRBV5-4, the J call TRBJ2-2; D not resolved. V was cut by 9 bases and J by 8 bases, with 14 bases left in between. CDR1 and CDR2 from the germline V gene are SGHNT and YYREEE (reference sequence). This CDR3 is built from 12 residues. CDR3 amino acids: CAIASRPGELFF. CDR3 sequence (DNA): TGTGCCATAGCTTCCCGTCCGGGGGAGCTGTTTTTT.

This chain connects TRBV9 to TRBJ2-3; D gene uncertain. CDR3 length equals 15 residues. V lost 0 bases and J lost 5, with 13 bases in between. In germline, CDR1 is SGDLS, CDR2 YYNGEE. This chain's CDR3 is CASSVGYPDGDTQYF. CDR3 nucleotides: TGTGCCAGCAGCGTAGGATACCCTGACGGAGATACGCAGTATTTT.